This is a list of T cell receptor beta chains from one sample in a study of beta chain features in type 1 diabetes. This table comes from immunoSEQ multiplex PCR, and its TCRdb copy is limited to in-frame clones, with some not included. The sample yields tens of thousands of clones, over 50% seen once. Material: Tregs from blood. The receptors come from a woman between 18 and 29 years old in good health. Each CDR3 is given with its conserved first and last residue. A D gene is named only where the DNA matches it firmly. Clone size is stated in some rows and not others, as once, few, many or a class when expanded.

clone_size	d_call	v_call	j_call	cdr3_length	cdr3_nt	cdr3_aa
.	.	TRBV6-5	TRBJ1-6	15	TGTGCCAGCACCCTTACGGGAGGGAATAATTCACCCCTCCACTTT	CASTLTGGNNSPLHF
.	TRBD2	TRBV9	TRBJ2-5	15	TGTGCCAGCAGCGTTAGTAGCGGGGCTCAAGAGACCCAGTACTTC	CASSVSSGAQETQYF
.	TRBD1	TRBV9	TRBJ1-6	16	TGTGCCAGCAGCGAACAGGGGGCCGGGGTTAATTCACCCCTCCACTTT	CASSEQGAGVNSPLHF
.	.	TRBV2	TRBJ1-5	14	TGTGCCAGCAGCGGACAGCCCGTCAATCAGCCCCAGCATTTT	CASSGQPVNQPQHF
.	TRBD2	TRBV5-1	TRBJ2-1	16	TGCGCCAGCAGCTTGGGACTAGCGGAATCCTACAATGAGCAGTTCTTC	CASSLGLAESYNEQFF
.	.	TRBV7-2	TRBJ1-1	13	TGTGCCAGCAGCCGCGCCCTCGGGTTTTCGGCTTTCTTT	CASSRALGFSAFF
.	TRBD2	TRBV5-1	TRBJ2-3	13	TGCGCCAGCAGCTGGGACTACACAGATACGCAGTATTTT	CASSWDYTDTQYF
few	TRBD1	TRBV5-6	TRBJ2-1	15	TGTGCCAGCAGCGCACCGGGACAGCTCTACAATGAGCAGTTCTTC	CASSAPGQLYNEQFF
.	TRBD2	TRBV30	TRBJ2-5	12	TGTGCCTGGAGAAGCGGGAGTGAGACCCAGTACTTC	CAWRSGSETQYF
.	TRBD2	TRBV10-3	TRBJ2-7	15	TGTGCCATCAGGCCCGGACTAGCGCGGGCCTACGAGCAGTACTTC	CAIRPGLARAYEQYF
medium-sized	TRBD1	TRBV30	TRBJ1-2	15	TGTGCCTGGATCAGAGGGGGCAGCCGGAGGAATGGCTACACCTTC	CAWIRGGSRRNGYTF
.	TRBD1	TRBV18	TRBJ1-1	17	TGTGCCAGCTCACCATACCCCAGGACAGGGTCGGGCACTGAAGCTTTCTTT	CASSPYPRTGSGTEAFF
medium-sized	.	TRBV5-1	TRBJ2-7	17	TGCGCCAGCAGCTTGGGGGGTCAGGGAACCCTAAACTACGAGCAGTACTTC	CASSLGGQGTLNYEQYF
.	TRBD2	TRBV14	TRBJ2-2	18	TGTGCCAGCAGCCACGCCCAGCCGGGGCGGGAGAGAGCCGGGGAGCTGTTTTTT	CASSHAQPGRERAGELFF
once	.	TRBV30	TRBJ1-5	17	TGTGCCTGGAGTCTGGGTGTATCAACGGAGAACAATCAGCCCCAGCATTTT	CAWSLGVSTENNQPQHF
.	.	TRBV2	TRBJ2-1	14	TGTGCCAGCAGTGACGGAGGGGGCGTAGGTGAGCAGTTCTTC	CASSDGGGVGEQFF
.	TRBD1	TRBV5-4	TRBJ1-2	17	TGTGCCAGCAGCTTTGGTCCATTTGGACAGGGGGCCGGTGGCTACACCTTC	CASSFGPFGQGAGGYTF
.	.	TRBV7-8	TRBJ1-2	11	TGTGCCTCTGAGGGGGGGGGTGGCTACACCTTC	CASEGGGGYTF
few	.	TRBV18	TRBJ1-1	11	TGTGCCAGCTCATTCCAGGTTGAAGCTTTCTTT	CASSFQVEAFF
few	TRBD1	TRBV5-1	TRBJ2-7	13	TGCGCCAGCAGGCCCCAGGACAGGGACGAGCAGTACTTC	CASRPQDRDEQYF
.	.	TRBV10-3	TRBJ2-3	15	TGTGCCAGCAGCCGGGACTTTATGTTGACAGATACGCAGTATTTT	CASSRDFMLTDTQYF
once	TRBD1	TRBV18	TRBJ2-3	18	TGTGCCAGCTCACTTCGACAGGGAATTGGGGCGGGCACAGATACGCAGTATTTT	CASSLRQGIGAGTDTQYF
.	TRBD1	TRBV6-1	TRBJ2-1	15	TGTGCCAGCAGTGAGGGACAGGGTTCCTACAATGAGCAGTTCTTC	CASSEGQGSYNEQFF
.	TRBD2	TRBV6-5	TRBJ2-1	14	TGTGCCAGCAGACCGGGACTAGATGTCTATGAGCAGTTCTTC	CASRPGLDVYEQFF
.	.	TRBV2	TRBJ1-1	13	TGTGCCAGCAGTGGGACACTGAACACTGAAGCTTTCTTT	CASSGTLNTEAFF
.	TRBD1	TRBV14	TRBJ2-7	13	TGTGCCAGCAGCCAAGGACAGGGCGGCGAGCAGTACTTC	CASSQGQGGEQYF
.	TRBD2	TRBV2	TRBJ2-7	14	TGTGCCAGCAGTGAATGGGAGGGATTCGGGGAGCAGTACTTC	CASSEWEGFGEQYF
.	TRBD2	TRBV11-2	TRBJ2-7	16	TGTGCCAGCAGCTTATCCCTTCCGGGAGGAAACCACGAGCAGTACTTC	CASSLSLPGGNHEQYF
few	.	TRBV5-1	TRBJ2-1	14	TGCGCCAGCAGCTTGGGCGTCTCCTACAATGAGCAGTTCTTC	CASSLGVSYNEQFF
.	.	TRBV5-1	TRBJ2-4	15	TGCGCCAGCAGCCTCGGAGACGTGTCCAAAAACATTCAGTACTTC	CASSLGDVSKNIQYF
.	.	TRBV27	TRBJ1-6	13	TGTGCCAGCAGTTTACTCAGGGGATCACCCCTCCACTTT	CASSLLRGSPLHF
.	.	TRBV4-3	TRBJ1-5	13	TGCGCCAGCAGCCAAGATAGAAATCAGCCCCAGCATTTT	CASSQDRNQPQHF
.	TRBD1	TRBV4-1	TRBJ1-6	17	TGCGCCAGCAGCTCCCACCGGACAGGGCTATATAATTCACCCCTCCACTTT	CASSSHRTGLYNSPLHF
.	.	TRBV5-4	TRBJ2-2	15	TGTGCCAGCAGCTTTCGCGGGGCTGGCGCCGGGGAGCTGTTTTTT	CASSFRGAGAGELFF
.	.	TRBV2	TRBJ1-2	12	TGTGCCAGCAGTGCGGGGGGAACTGGCTACACCTTC	CASSAGGTGYTF
few	.	TRBV11-2	TRBJ1-1	13	TGTGCCAGCAGCTTAATCAGGGGTTCTGAAGCTTTCTTT	CASSLIRGSEAFF
.	TRBD1	TRBV19	TRBJ2-3	13	TGTGCCAGTGTAGGGACAGGGGGCGATACGCAGTATTTT	CASVGTGGDTQYF
few	.	TRBV5-1	TRBJ1-1	13	TGCGCCAGCCGAACTTGGGGGGACACTGAAGCTTTCTTT	CASRTWGDTEAFF
.	.	TRBV14	TRBJ1-4	16	TGTGCCAGCAGCCGCCGCTTTGGCAGCGCCAATGAAAAACTGTTTTTT	CASSRRFGSANEKLFF
few	.	TRBV7-9	TRBJ2-1	18	TGTGCCAGCAGCTTAACAAGGTGGGGGCAGAGGACCTACAATGAGCAGTTCTTC	CASSLTRWGQRTYNEQFF
.	TRBD2	TRBV18	TRBJ2-7	14	TGTGCCAGCTCAAACCGGGAGGGTGCTTACGAGCAGTACTTC	CASSNREGAYEQYF
.	.	TRBV5-6	TRBJ2-3	17	TGTGCCAGCAGCCCCCATAGTTGGGGACTCCACACAGATACGCAGTATTTT	CASSPHSWGLHTDTQYF